Only a few counts were recorded for the clone carrying this T cell receptor beta chain. The antigen is undetermined. The sample comes from a study of CD8 T cells in ankylosing spondylitis. Whole-study results and caveats: Matched synovial fluid from ankylosing spondylitis patients was reported to be enriched for disease-linked clones. Those disease-linked clones were CD8+; they were also relatively rare in peripheral blood.

TCRdb re-analysed the 5' RACE reads in MiXCR, keeping a single row per CDR3 protein. The profile covers roughly 150,000 distinct CDR3 sequences, with around 32% appearing a single time and 6% taken by the ten largest. CDR1 and CDR2 (germline): DFQATT, SNEGSKA (reference sequence). This CDR3 spans 12 amino acids. Trimming cost V 5 bases and J 10 bases, with 15 bases left between them. Sequencing was carried out using synovial fluid, either unsorted or a sorted T cell fraction (not recorded which). The receptor was derived from a male donor with ankylosing spondylitis. The rearrangement uses TRBV20-1 and TRBJ2-1; no reliable D call. The chain's CDR3 is CSAQDRVGEQFF. The CDR3 DNA follows: TGCAGTGCTCAGGACCGCGTAGGGGAGCAGTTCTTC.